The 7 T cell receptor beta chains in this list originate from one sample, sequenced in a study of blood T cells in healthy people across ages. Primers used in a second PCR of roughly 7 to 12 cycles were a sample-barcoded 5' primer and a J-beta primer mix. TCRdb passed the 5' RACE reads through MiXCR, listing each CDR3 protein once. The repertoire holds some 290,000 distinct CDR3 sequences, with 25% to 30% as singletons. Sequencing used blood. The origin of the receptors is a woman aged 70-85 years in good health.

This chain connects TRBV9 to TRBJ1-2; D unresolved. Germline lookup yields CDR1 SGDLS and CDR2 YYNGEE. The V and J ends lost 3 bases and 0 bases respectively, with 12 bases between them. The CDR3 runs 15 residues. The CDR3 DNA sequence: TGTGCCAGCAGCGGTTTCTGGAGCCCTAACTATGGCTACACCTTC. Its translation: CASSGFWSPNYGYTF.

The CDR3, as DNA: TGTGCCACCAGCAGAGATCCCACTAGTTCGGGCGAGACCCAGTACTTC. Translating it yields CATSRDPTSSGETQYF. The chain couples TRBV15 to TRBJ2-5; maybe TRBD2 (5 bases). With 0 bases removed from V and 5 bases from J, the gap between germline ends came to 16 bases. The CDR3 has 16 amino acids. Per germline, CDR1 LNHNV and CDR2 YYDKDF (reference sequence).

This clonotype came up a few times. The chain has TRBV28 and TRBJ1-5, with D perhaps TRBD1 (6 bases). Germline CDR1 and CDR2: MDHEN and SYDVKM. The CDR3 covers 14 residues. The V end lost 6 bases, the J end lost 4 bases, and 13 bases lay between the germline ends. Here the CDR3 DNA reads TGTGCCAGCAGCTCTGGGGGGCTAAATCAGCCCCAGCATTTT. Translation: CASSSGGLNQPQHF.

This clonotype was found a few times. The gene calls are TRBV29-1 and TRBJ1-1; D is uncertain. Germline CDR1 is SQVTM and CDR2 is ANQGSEA. V lost 2 bases, J lost 7 bases, and 23 bases lay in between. This CDR3 is 16 amino acids long. CDR3 residues: CSVEPRGLGFIGEAFF. The CDR3 DNA follows: TGCAGCGTTGAACCCCGGGGTCTGGGGTTCATTGGTGAAGCTTTCTTT. Complete variable domain (other parts from reference TRBV29-1 and TRBJ1-1): SAVISQKPSRDICQRGTSLTIQCQVDSQVTMMFWYRQQPGQSLTLIATANQGSEATYESGFVIDKFPISRPNLTFSTLTVSNMSPEDSSIYLCSVEPRGLGFIGEAFFGQGTRLTVV.

The rearrangement links TRBV5-4 to TRBJ2-2; D might be TRBD1 (6 bases). CDR1 SGHNT and CDR2 YYREEE come from the germline V gene (reference sequence). Trimming pared 4 bases from V and 4 bases from J, leaving 14 bases between. This CDR3 spans 15 amino acids. CDR3 loop: CASSLPGHSTGELFF. The CDR3 DNA sequence: TGTGCCAGCAGCCTACCGGGACACAGCACCGGGGAGCTGTTTTTT.

This rearrangement joins TRBV7-2 to TRBJ1-3; TRBD1 is a possible D gene (6 bases). The length of the CDR3 is 15 residues. Between the trimmed V and J ends, which lost 4 bases and 4 bases, there was a span of 14 bases. CDR1 is SGHTA and CDR2 is FQGNSA in the germline V gene. The CDR3 region has the DNA TGTGCCAGCAGCTCCGACAGGAATAGGGGAAACACCATATATTTT. It is translated as CASSSDRNRGNTIYF. The whole variable domain, filled in from reference TRBV7-2 and TRBJ1-3, reads GAGVSQSPSNKVTEKGKDVELRCDPISGHTALYWYRQSLGQGLEFLIYFQGNSAPDKSGLPSDRFSAERTGGSVSTLTIQRTQQEDSAVYLCASSSDRNRGNTIYFGEGSWLTVV.

For this clonotype: The junction differs from germline at one of its ends, possibly a read error. The chain couples TRBV20-1 to TRBJ1-1, with TRBD1 matching over 11 bases. CDR1 is DFQATT and CDR2 is SNEGSKA in the germline V gene (reference sequence). CDR3 size: 13 residues. CDR3 amino acids: CSARSRGQGGPFF. CDR3 DNA: TGTAGTGCTAGATCTCGGGGACAGGGGGGACCTTTCTTT.